The 14 T cell receptor beta chains given below trace back to one sample, sequenced in a study of blood T cell repertoires in COVID-19. This table comes from immunoSEQ multiplex PCR, and its TCRdb copy is limited to in-frame clones, with some not included. The table shows hundreds of thousands of clones, with 85% to 90% occurring only once. The sample comprised peripheral blood. The receptors stem from a woman aged 50 to 65 with active or convalescent COVID-19.

The V gene is TRBV6-6, the J gene TRBJ1-1; D possibly corresponds to TRBD1 (5 bases). The CDR3 is made up of 18 amino acids. Germline V gene sequence: CDR1 MNHNY, CDR2 SVGAGI (reference sequence). The V end was cut by 5 bases, the J end by 4 bases, with 26 bases between. CDR3 nucleotides: TGTGCCAGCAGTCGATTAATCTCCGGGACTCGTCCAACCACTGAAGCTTTCTTT. This sequence encodes CASSRLISGTRPTTEAFF.

The chain carries TRBV5-5 and TRBJ2-4, with TRBD2 identical over 9 bases. V shed 2 bases, J shed 1 base, and the junction held 4 bases outside the gene matches. Germline V gene data show CDR1 as SGHKS and CDR2 as YYEKEE (reference sequence). The CDR3 contains 16 residues. The CDR3 region is CASSFSLAGAKNIQYF. The CDR3 bases are TGTGCCAGCAGCTTTTCCCTAGCGGGGGCCAAAAACATTCAGTACTTC.

The rearrangement links TRBV28 to TRBJ2-5; D is possibly TRBD2 (6 bases). With 1 base removed from V and 2 bases from J, the gap between germline ends came to 20 bases. Germline V gene lookup returns CDR1 MDHEN and CDR2 SYDVKM. This CDR3 spans 18 amino acids. DNA of the CDR3: TGTGCCAGCAGTTTATTACCTAACTGGGGGGAGGATCAAGAGACCCAGTACTTC. This sequence encodes CASSLLPNWGEDQETQYF.

The V call is TRBV15, the J call TRBJ2-5; TRBD2 is a possible D gene (5 bases). Trimming removed 3 bases at V and 0 bases at J, with 8 bases between. The germline CDR1 and CDR2 sequences are LNHNV and YYDKDF (reference sequence). The CDR3 is 14 residues long. The CDR3 sequence is CATSSGGHQETQYF. The CDR3 DNA follows: TGTGCCACCAGCAGCGGAGGTCACCAAGAGACCCAGTACTTC.

The chain couples TRBV7-6 to TRBJ2-1, with 7 bases matching TRBD1. Germline V lookup: CDR1 SGHVS, CDR2 FNYEAQ. V shed 4 bases, J shed 8 bases, and the junction held 8 bases outside the gene matches. The CDR3 covers 14 residues. CDR3 in amino acids: CASSSLDRADEQFF. The CDR3 DNA reads TGTGCCAGCAGCTCACTTGACAGGGCGGATGAGCAGTTCTTC.

The gene calls are TRBV10-1 and TRBJ2-5; D call uncertain. Trimming took 0 bases from V and 4 from J, leaving 12 bases between them. Germline V gene sequence: CDR1 WNHNN, CDR2 SYGVQD (reference sequence). CDR3 length: 15 amino acids. CDR3 sequence: CASSESGVTTETQYF. In nucleotides, the CDR3 is TGCGCCAGCAGTGAGTCAGGAGTAACTACAGAGACCCAGTACTTC.

With regard to this clone: This CDR3 is also generated by other DNA sequences in the sample. The chain's CDR3 is CASSVGGGNTGELFF. CDR3 DNA sequence: TGTGCCAGCAGCGTAGGAGGCGGGAACACCGGGGAGCTGTTTTTT. The gene calls are TRBV9 and TRBJ2-2; D remains ambiguous. Germline V gene sequence: CDR1 SGDLS, CDR2 YYNGEE. The CDR3 covers 15 residues. Between the trimmed V and J ends, which lost 0 bases and 1 base, there was a span of 7 bases.

The V and J genes are TRBV24-1 and TRBJ2-5, with 10 bases aligning to TRBD1. Germline V CDR1 and CDR2: KGHDR, SFDVKD. V was clipped by 8 bases and J by 5 bases; unmatched bases: 13. The CDR3 runs to 16 residues. CDR3 DNA: TGTGCCACCACCCTGGGGAGGGACAGGGGAAAGGAGACCCAGTACTTC. Protein sequence: CATTLGRDRGKETQYF.

The gene calls are TRBV30 and TRBJ1-4; D is ambiguous. Germline assignment: CDR1 GTSNPN and CDR2 SVGIG (reference sequence). The V gene lost 4 bases and the J gene lost 5 bases, with 11 bases spanning the gap. This CDR3 has 13 residues. Here the CDR3 reads CAWTRVSNEKLFF. CDR3 coding DNA: TGTGCCTGGACCCGGGTTTCGAATGAAAAACTGTTTTTT.

This clone was detected once. The chain has TRBV21-1 and TRBJ1-2; the D call TRBD1 from the table was never checked on the DNA. TRBV21-1 represents a pseudogene. This CDR3 has 15 amino acids. CDR3 protein: CASSWSGQGWWGYTF. The CDR3 DNA reads as TGTGCCAGCAGCTGGTCAGGACAGGGATGGTGGGGCTACACCTTC.

This chain connects TRBV5-1 to TRBJ2-2; 7 bases are a match to TRBD2. The V and J ends lost 3 bases and 0 bases, in that order; junction bases with no gene match: 8. Germline CDR1 reads SGHRS; CDR2 reads YFSETQ. The CDR3 spans 17 residues. CDR3 loop: CASSWELGRANTGELFF. The CDR3 nucleotides read TGCGCCAGCAGCTGGGAGCTAGGGAGGGCGAACACCGGGGAGCTGTTTTTT.

V gene TRBV27 combines with J gene TRBJ2-5; possibly TRBD1 for D (5 bases). V was trimmed by 5 bases and J by 5 bases, leaving 18 bases between them. In germline, CDR1 is MNHEY, CDR2 SMNVEV (reference sequence). The CDR3 consists of 15 residues. The DNA of the CDR3 is TGTGCCAGCAGTCCACAGGTCCGCGGTTTGGAGACCCAGTACTTC. Protein: CASSPQVRGLETQYF.

This chain connects TRBV10-1 to TRBJ2-3, with 14 bases matching TRBD2. The CDR3 spans 15 residues. Germline V lookup: CDR1 WNHNN, CDR2 SYGVQD (reference sequence). The J segment lost 5 bases and the V segment lost 6 bases, leaving 4 bases of the junction unmatched. In nucleotides, the CDR3 is TGCGCCAGCAGCCGGACTAGCGGGAGGCAAGATACGCAGTATTTT. This sequence encodes CASSRTSGRQDTQYF.

The rearrangement uses TRBV30 and TRBJ2-3, with 11 bases identical to TRBD2. CDR1 is GTSNPN, CDR2 SVGIG, per germline (reference sequence). Germline trimming cut 5 bases from V and 2 bases from J; bases unmatched to any gene: 6. The CDR3 runs to 15 residues. Written as DNA, the CDR3 is TGTGCCTGGGAACTAGCGGGAGTGCCCACAGATACGCAGTATTTT. It is translated as CAWELAGVPTDTQYF.